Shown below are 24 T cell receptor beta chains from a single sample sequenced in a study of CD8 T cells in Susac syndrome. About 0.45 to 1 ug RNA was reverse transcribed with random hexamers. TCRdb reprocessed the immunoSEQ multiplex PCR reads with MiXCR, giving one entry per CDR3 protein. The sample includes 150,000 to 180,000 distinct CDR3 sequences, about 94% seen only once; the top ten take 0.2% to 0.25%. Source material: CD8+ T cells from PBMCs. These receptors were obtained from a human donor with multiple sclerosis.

The CDR3 loop reads CAWSGLGLGTGELFF. CDR3 DNA: TGTGCCTGGAGCGGACTCGGACTGGGTACCGGGGAGCTGTTTTTT. The chain couples TRBV30 to TRBJ2-2; maybe TRBD2 (5 bases). The CDR3 consists of 15 residues. V was pared by 3 bases and J by 5 bases, with 16 bases between. Germline loops: CDR1 GTSNPN, CDR2 SVGIG (reference sequence).

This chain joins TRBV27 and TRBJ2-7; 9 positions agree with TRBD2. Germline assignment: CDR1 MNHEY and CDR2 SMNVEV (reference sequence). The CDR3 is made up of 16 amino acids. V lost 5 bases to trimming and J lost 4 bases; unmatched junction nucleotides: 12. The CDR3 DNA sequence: TGTGCCAGCAGTCCGTCATTCGGGACTAGCAATTACGAGCAGTACTTC. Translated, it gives CASSPSFGTSNYEQYF.

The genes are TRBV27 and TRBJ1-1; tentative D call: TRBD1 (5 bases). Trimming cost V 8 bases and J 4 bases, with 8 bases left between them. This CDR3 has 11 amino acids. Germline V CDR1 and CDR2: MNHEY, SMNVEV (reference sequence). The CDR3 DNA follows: TGTGCCAGCGTTCAGGGCACTGAAGCTTTCTTT. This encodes CASVQGTEAFF.

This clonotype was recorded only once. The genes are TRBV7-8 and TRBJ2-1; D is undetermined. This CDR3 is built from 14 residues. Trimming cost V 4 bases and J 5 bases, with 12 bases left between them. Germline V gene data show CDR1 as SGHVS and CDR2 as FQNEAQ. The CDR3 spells CASSSGSLNNEQFF. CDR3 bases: TGTGCCAGCAGCTCCGGGTCCTTAAACAATGAGCAGTTCTTC.

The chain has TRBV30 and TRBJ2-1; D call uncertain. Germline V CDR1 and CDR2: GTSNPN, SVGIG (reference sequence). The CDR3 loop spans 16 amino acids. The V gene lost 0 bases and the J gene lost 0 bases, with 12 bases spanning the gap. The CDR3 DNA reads TGTGCCTGGAGTGTAAGCGTAGTGAGCTCCTACAATGAGCAGTTCTTC. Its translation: CAWSVSVVSSYNEQFF.

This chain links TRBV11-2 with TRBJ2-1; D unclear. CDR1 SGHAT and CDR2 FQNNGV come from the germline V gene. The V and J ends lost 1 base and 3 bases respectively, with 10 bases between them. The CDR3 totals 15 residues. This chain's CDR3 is CASSLGSKNYNEQFF. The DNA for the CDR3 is TGTGCCAGCAGCTTAGGAAGCAAAAACTACAATGAGCAGTTCTTC. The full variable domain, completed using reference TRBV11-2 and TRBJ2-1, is EAGVAQSPRYKIIEKRQSVAFWCNPISGHATLYWYQQILGQGPKLLIQFQNNGVVDDSQLPKDRFSAERLKGVDSTLKIQPAKLEDSAVYLCASSLGSKNYNEQFFGPGTRLTVL.

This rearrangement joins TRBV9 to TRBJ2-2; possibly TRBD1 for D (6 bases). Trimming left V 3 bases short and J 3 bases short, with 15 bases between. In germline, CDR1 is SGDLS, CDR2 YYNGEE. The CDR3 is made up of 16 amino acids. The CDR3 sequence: CASSATGTPDTGELFF. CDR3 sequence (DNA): TGTGCCAGCAGCGCGACCGGGACACCCGACACCGGGGAGCTGTTTTTT.

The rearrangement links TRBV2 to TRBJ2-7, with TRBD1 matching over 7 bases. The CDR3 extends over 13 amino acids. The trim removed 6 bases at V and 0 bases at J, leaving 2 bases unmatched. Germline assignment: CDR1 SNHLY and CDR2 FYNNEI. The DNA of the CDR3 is TGTGCCAGCAGGGGACAGAGCTCCTACGAGCAGTACTTC. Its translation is CASRGQSSYEQYF.

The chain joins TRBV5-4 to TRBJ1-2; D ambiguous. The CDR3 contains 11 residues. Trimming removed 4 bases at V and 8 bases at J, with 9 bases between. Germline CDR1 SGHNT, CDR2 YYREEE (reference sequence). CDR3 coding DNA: TGTGCCAGCAGCCTAGGGTTCGGCTACACCTTC. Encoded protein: CASSLGFGYTF.

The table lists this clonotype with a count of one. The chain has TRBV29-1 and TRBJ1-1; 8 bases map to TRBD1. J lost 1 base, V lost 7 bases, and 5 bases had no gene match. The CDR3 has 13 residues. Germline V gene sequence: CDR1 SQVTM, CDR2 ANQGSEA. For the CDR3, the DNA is TGCAGCGCCCGACAGGGGACGAACACTGAAGCTTTCTTT. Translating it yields CSARQGTNTEAFF.

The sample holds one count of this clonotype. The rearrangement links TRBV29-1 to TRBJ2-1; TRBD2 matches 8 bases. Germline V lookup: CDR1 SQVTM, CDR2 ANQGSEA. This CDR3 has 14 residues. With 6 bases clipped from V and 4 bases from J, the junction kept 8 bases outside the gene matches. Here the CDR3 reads CSVHSGEAYNEQFF. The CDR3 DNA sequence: TGCAGCGTCCATAGCGGGGAGGCATACAATGAGCAGTTCTTC.

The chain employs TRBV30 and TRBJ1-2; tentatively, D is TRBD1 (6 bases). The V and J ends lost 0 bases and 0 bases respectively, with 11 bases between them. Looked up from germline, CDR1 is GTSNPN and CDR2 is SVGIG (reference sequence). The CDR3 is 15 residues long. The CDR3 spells CAWSVGQRANYGYTF. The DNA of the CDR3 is TGTGCCTGGAGTGTCGGACAGAGGGCTAACTATGGCTACACCTTC.

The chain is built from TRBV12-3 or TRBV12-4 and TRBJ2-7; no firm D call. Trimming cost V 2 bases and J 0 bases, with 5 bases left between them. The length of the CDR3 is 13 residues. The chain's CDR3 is CASSLKGSYEQYF. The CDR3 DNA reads TGTGCCAGCAGTTTAAAGGGCTCCTACGAGCAGTACTTC.

The CDR3 DNA follows: TGCAGTGCTAGAGATCACAGAGCCACCTACGAGCAGTACTTC. Translation: CSARDHRATYEQYF. The chain is built from TRBV20-1 and TRBJ2-7, with D unresolved. Germline V lookup: CDR1 DFQATT, CDR2 SNEGSKA (reference sequence). V shed 0 bases and J shed 2 bases, with 11 bases lying between them. This CDR3 has 14 amino acids.

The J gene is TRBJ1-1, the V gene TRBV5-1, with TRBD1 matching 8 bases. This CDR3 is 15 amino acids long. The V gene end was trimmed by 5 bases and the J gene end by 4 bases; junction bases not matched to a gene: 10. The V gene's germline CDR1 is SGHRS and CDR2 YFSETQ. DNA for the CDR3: TGCGCCAGCAGTGCACGGACAGGGAGATCCACTGAAGCTTTCTTT. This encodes CASSARTGRSTEAFF.

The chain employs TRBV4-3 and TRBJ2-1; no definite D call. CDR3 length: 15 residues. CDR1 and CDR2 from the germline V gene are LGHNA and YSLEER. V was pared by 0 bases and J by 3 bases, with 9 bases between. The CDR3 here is CASSQDGRVYNEQFF. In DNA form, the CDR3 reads TGCGCCAGCAGCCAAGATGGAAGGGTCTACAATGAGCAGTTCTTC.

The CDR3 coding sequence is TGTGCCAGCAGAGAAGGGGGCGCGAGGACTGAAGCTTTCTTT. As protein: CASREGGARTEAFF. This chain links TRBV27 with TRBJ1-1; 7 bases align to TRBD1. The junction had 9 bases not matched to a gene; V was cut back by 6 bases and J by 5 bases. CDR3 length: 14 residues. In germline, CDR1 is MNHEY, CDR2 SMNVEV (reference sequence).

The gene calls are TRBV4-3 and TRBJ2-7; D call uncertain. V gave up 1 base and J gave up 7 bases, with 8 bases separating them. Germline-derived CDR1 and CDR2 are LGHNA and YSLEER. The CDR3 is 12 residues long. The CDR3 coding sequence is TGCGCCAGCAGCCAAGGCACCCAAGAGCAGTACTTC. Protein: CASSQGTQEQYF.

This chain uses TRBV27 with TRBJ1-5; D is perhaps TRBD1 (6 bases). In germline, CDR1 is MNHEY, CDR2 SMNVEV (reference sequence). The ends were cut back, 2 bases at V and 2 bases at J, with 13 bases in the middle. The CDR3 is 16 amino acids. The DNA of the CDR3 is TGTGCCAGCAGTTTAGGGGGGGGGCCGGGCAATCAGCCCCAGCATTTT. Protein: CASSLGGGPGNQPQHF.

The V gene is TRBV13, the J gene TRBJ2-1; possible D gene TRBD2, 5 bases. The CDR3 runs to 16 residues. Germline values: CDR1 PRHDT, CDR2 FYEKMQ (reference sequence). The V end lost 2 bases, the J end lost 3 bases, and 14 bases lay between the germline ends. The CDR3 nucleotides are TGTGCCAGCAGCTTACCGAACCTAGAGGGCTACAATGAGCAGTTCTTC. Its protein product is CASSLPNLEGYNEQFF.

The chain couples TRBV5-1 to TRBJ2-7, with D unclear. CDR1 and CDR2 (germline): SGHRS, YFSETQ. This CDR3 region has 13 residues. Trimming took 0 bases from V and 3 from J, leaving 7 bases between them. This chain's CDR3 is CASSLGRHYEQYF. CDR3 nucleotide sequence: TGCGCCAGCAGCTTGGGCAGGCACTACGAGCAGTACTTC.

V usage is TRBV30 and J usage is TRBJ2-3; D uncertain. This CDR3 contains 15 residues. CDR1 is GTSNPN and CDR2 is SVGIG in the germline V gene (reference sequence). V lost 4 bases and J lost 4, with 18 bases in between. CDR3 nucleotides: TGTGCCTGGAATTTTAGGCCCGGACGTCCAGATACGCAGTATTTT. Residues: CAWNFRPGRPDTQYF.

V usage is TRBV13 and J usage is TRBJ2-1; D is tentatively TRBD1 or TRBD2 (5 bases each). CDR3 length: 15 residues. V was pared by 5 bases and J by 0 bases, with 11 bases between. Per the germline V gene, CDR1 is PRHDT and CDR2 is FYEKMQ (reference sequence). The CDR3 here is CASSPGTNSYNEQFF. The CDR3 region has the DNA TGTGCCAGCAGCCCCGGGACCAACTCCTACAATGAGCAGTTCTTC.

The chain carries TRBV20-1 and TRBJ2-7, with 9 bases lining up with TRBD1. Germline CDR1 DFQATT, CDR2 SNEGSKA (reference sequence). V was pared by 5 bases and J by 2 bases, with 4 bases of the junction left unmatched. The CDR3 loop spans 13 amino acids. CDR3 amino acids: CSASGTGTYEQYF. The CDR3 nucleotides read TGCAGTGCTTCCGGGACAGGGACCTACGAGCAGTACTTC.